This entry lists 23 T cell receptor beta chains sequenced from one sample in a study of T cell repertoires in cytomegalovirus infection. One entry per CDR3 protein results from TCRdb running MiXCR on the reads. The sample includes about 190,000 distinct CDR3 sequences, 9.5% seen only once; the top ten take approximately 4.2%. Sequencing was carried out using PBMCs. The receptors were gathered from a human donor in good health (CMV status not recorded). Some clones in this sample may be carry-over from other donors' samples.

This clonotype has at least ten counts. The chain links TRBV29-1 to TRBJ2-7; D uncertain. V shed 3 bases and J shed 6 bases, with 12 bases lying between them. This CDR3 region has 12 residues. From germline, CDR1 is SQVTM and CDR2 ANQGSEA. DNA of the CDR3: TGCAGCGTTGATGTCCGTCTAGGCGAGCAGTACTTC. This encodes CSVDVRLGEQYF.

The gene calls are TRBV27 and TRBJ2-4; tentatively, D is TRBD2 (5 bases). Trimming cost V 5 bases and J 0 bases, with 11 bases left between them. This CDR3 has 15 amino acids. CDR1 is MNHEY and CDR2 is SMNVEV in the germline V gene (reference sequence). Here the CDR3 reads CASSTPAAAKNIQYF. Written as DNA, the CDR3 is TGTGCCAGCAGTACCCCAGCGGCAGCCAAAAACATTCAGTACTTC.

This clonotype is termed medium-sized (0.01 to 0.1%). The chain couples TRBV10-3 to TRBJ2-7, with 8 bases lining up with TRBD1. V gave up 2 bases and J gave up 3 bases; unmatched junction bases: 3. The CDR3 runs to 14 residues. CDR1 and CDR2 from the germline V gene are ENHRY and SYGVKD. This chain's CDR3 is CAISEGTGIYEQYF. The CDR3 nucleotides read TGTGCCATCAGTGAGGGGACAGGTATCTACGAGCAGTACTTC.

This clonotype was found a few times. J is TRBJ2-7 and V is TRBV15; D not resolved. There are 13 residues in the CDR3. CDR1 and CDR2 from the germline V gene are LNHNV and YYDKDF (reference sequence). Trimming removed 0 bases at V and 4 bases at J, with 7 bases between. CDR3 loop: CATSRDSAYEQYF. CDR3 DNA sequence: TGTGCCACCAGCAGAGATAGTGCATACGAGCAGTACTTC.

This clonotype was seen once. The chain couples TRBV4-2 to TRBJ2-1; the D gene is possibly TRBD2 (5 bases). Germline loops: CDR1 LGHNA, CDR2 YNFKEQ. The CDR3 runs to 14 residues. V dropped 2 bases and J dropped 1 base, with 6 bases sitting between them. This chain's CDR3 is CASSQPGSYNEQFF. CDR3 bases: TGTGCCAGCAGCCAACCGGGGTCCTACAATGAGCAGTTCTTC.

This clonotype has ten or more counts. The chain combines TRBV7-2 with TRBJ1-3, with TRBD1 matching over 7 bases. Germline trimming cut 0 bases from V and 0 bases from J; bases unmatched to any gene: 2. Per germline, CDR1 SGHTA and CDR2 FQGNSA. CDR3 length: 16 amino acids. Written as DNA, the CDR3 is TGTGCCAGCAGCTTAGCGGGACAGCTCTCTGGAAACACCATATATTTT. This gives the protein CASSLAGQLSGNTIYF.

The sample holds a few counts of this clonotype. The chain links TRBV5-1 to TRBJ2-1; D uncertain. CDR3 length: 15 amino acids. Germline assignment: CDR1 SGHRS and CDR2 YFSETQ. V dropped 3 bases and J dropped 0 bases, with 10 bases sitting between them. The CDR3 DNA follows: TGCGCCAGCAGCTCGTTTCATAGCTCCTACAATGAGCAGTTCTTC. Translated, it gives CASSSFHSSYNEQFF.

This clonotype came up many times. The rearrangement links TRBV27 to TRBJ1-2, with D possibly being TRBD1 (5 bases). Germline V gives CDR1 MNHEY, CDR2 SMNVEV (reference sequence). The CDR3 spans 14 residues. V gave up 5 bases and J gave up 6 bases, with 16 bases separating them. CDR3 bases: TGTGCCAGCAGTCCCCGGGGATGGGGGGATGGCTACACCTTC. Translating gives CASSPRGWGDGYTF.

This clonotype was seen repeatedly, ten times or more. The CDR3 DNA reads TGTGCCAGCAGCTTAGTAGGGCTGGAGACCCAGTACTTC. This encodes CASSLVGLETQYF. The rearrangement uses TRBV7-2 and TRBJ2-5; D is unresolved. The V gene's germline CDR1 is SGHTA and CDR2 FQGNSA. CDR3 length: 13 residues. V lost 1 base to trimming and J lost 5 bases, with 8 bases between them.

With regard to this clonotype: The final CDR3 position lacks the conserved phenylalanine or tryptophan, pointing to a likely read error. J is TRBJ2-5 and V is TRBV9; D is undetermined. The V gene's germline CDR1 is SGDLS and CDR2 YYNGEE. V shed 5 bases and J shed 0 bases, with 8 bases lying between them. The CDR3 extends over 13 amino acids. CDR3 in amino acids: CASRASDQETQYL. DNA of the CDR3: TGTGCCAGCAGGGCGAGCGACCAAGAGACCCAGTACTTA.

The sample holds many counts of this clonotype. The chain couples TRBV7-2 to TRBJ2-2, with a tentative D call TRBD2 (5 bases). The CDR3 covers 14 residues. CDR1 and CDR2 (germline): SGHTA, FQGNSA. The V end was cut by 2 bases, the J end by 6 bases, with 10 bases between. The CDR3 bases are TGTGCCAGCAGCTTATTGACTATTTCCGGGGAGCTGTTTTTT. It yields the protein CASSLLTISGELFF. Full variable domain (remainder filled in from reference TRBV7-2 and TRBJ2-2): GAGVSQSPSNKVTEKGKDVELRCDPISGHTALYWYRQSLGQGLEFLIYFQGNSAPDKSGLPSDRFSAERTGGSVSTLTIQRTQQEDSAVYLCASSLLTISGELFFGEGSRLTVL.

This clonotype was seen many times. J is TRBJ1-1 and V is TRBV7-2, with D hard to call. Germline V gene sequence: CDR1 SGHTA, CDR2 FQGNSA. V was trimmed by 2 bases and J by 1 base, leaving 14 bases between them. This CDR3 is 16 amino acids long. The chain's CDR3 is CASSLSVPSANTEAFF. The CDR3 bases are TGTGCCAGCAGCTTATCGGTCCCCAGTGCGAACACTGAAGCTTTCTTT.

The sample holds many counts of this clonotype. The V and J genes are TRBV5-1 and TRBJ2-3; 8 nucleotides align to TRBD2. The CDR3 runs 15 residues. J was trimmed by 3 bases and V by 1 base; bases with no gene match: 4. Germline CDR1 and CDR2: SGHRS and YFSETQ. CDR3 in DNA: TGCGCCAGCAGCTTGTGGAGCGGGAGTACAGATACGCAGTATTTT. This codes for CASSLWSGSTDTQYF.

Worth noting for this clonotype: A much larger clone sits a single nucleotide away, making a read error possible. The gene calls are TRBV12-3 or TRBV12-4 and TRBJ2-2; D is tentatively TRBD1 or TRBD2 (6 bases each). The CDR3 has 14 amino acids. This chain's CDR3 is CASSFRRDTGELLF. The DNA of the CDR3 is TGTGCCAGCAGTTTTAGGAGGGACACCGGGGAGCTGTTGTTT.

In this sample, this clonotype turned up many times. The chain combines TRBV6-2 or TRBV6-3 with TRBJ2-7; 12 positions agree with TRBD2. The ends lost 2 bases at V and 5 bases at J; junction bases unmatched: 7. The V gene's germline CDR1 is MNHEY and CDR2 SVGEGT. CDR3 length: 16 amino acids. The CDR3 here is CASSYRLAGEANEQYF. The CDR3 DNA reads TGTGCCAGCAGTTACCGACTAGCGGGAGAAGCTAACGAGCAGTACTTC.

At least ten counts were recorded for this clonotype. The chain recombines TRBV7-8 with TRBJ1-4, with 9 bases identical to TRBD1. Germline CDR1 reads SGHVS; CDR2 reads FQNEAQ. This CDR3 is built from 15 residues. Trimming at V came to 4 bases and at J to 7 bases, leaving 7 bases not matched to a gene. The CDR3 region is CASSSTGGRAEKLFF. The CDR3 coding sequence is TGTGCCAGCAGCTCGACAGGGGGAAGAGCTGAAAAACTGTTTTTT.

V is TRBV6-2 or TRBV6-3 and J is TRBJ1-1, with D maybe TRBD1 (5 bases). The CDR3 spans 17 residues. Trimming shortened V by 2 bases and J by 1 base, and 17 bases separated the two germline ends. In germline, CDR1 is MNHEY, CDR2 SVGEGT. The CDR3, as DNA: TGTGCCAGCAGTTACCTGGGAAAAGGGAGGGGGAACACTGAAGCTTTCTTT. Translating it yields CASSYLGKGRGNTEAFF.

This clonotype appeared many times. The chain joins TRBV7-2 to TRBJ2-1; D unresolved. V lost 1 base, J lost 5 bases, and 12 bases lay in between. The germline V gene encodes CDR1 SGHTA and CDR2 FQGNSA. This CDR3 has 15 amino acids. The CDR3 region has the DNA TGTGCCAGCAGCTTAGTTTCTCTAGGCCACAATGAGCAGTTCTTC. Residues: CASSLVSLGHNEQFF.

In its sample, this clonotype was seen a few times. This chain joins TRBV7-9 and TRBJ1-1; D is possibly TRBD1 (6 bases). V was trimmed by 5 bases and J by 6 bases, leaving 22 bases between them. CDR3 length: 16 residues. The germline V gene encodes CDR1 SEHNR and CDR2 FQNEAQ (reference sequence). The CDR3 DNA sequence: TGTGCCAGCAGCCTGGGTCTAGGGCAGGGGTGGTCTGAAGCTTTCTTT. It yields the protein CASSLGLGQGWSEAFF.

This clonotype was seen repeatedly, ten times or more. The rearrangement links TRBV7-8 to TRBJ1-2; D is undetermined. This CDR3 has 13 residues. Per the germline V gene, CDR1 is SGHVS and CDR2 is FQNEAQ. Between the trimmed V and J ends, which lost 1 base and 5 bases, there was a span of 8 bases. The CDR3 protein is CASSLEIDYGYTF. For the CDR3, the DNA is TGTGCCAGCAGCTTAGAGATTGATTATGGCTACACCTTC. Variable domain in full (rest from reference TRBV7-8 and TRBJ1-2): GAGVSQSPRYKVAKRGQDVALRCDPISGHVSLFWYQQALGQGPEFLTYFQNEAQLDKSGLPSDRFFAERPEGSVSTLKIQRTQQEDSAVYLCASSLEIDYGYTFGSGTRLTVV.

The chain has TRBV29-1 and TRBJ1-2; TRBD1 might be the D (6 bases). This CDR3 spans 11 amino acids. V lost 6 bases, J lost 8 bases, and 13 bases lay in between. CDR1 and CDR2 from the germline V gene are SQVTM and ANQGSEA. CDR3 sequence: CSVPTGVGYTF. The CDR3 DNA reads TGCAGCGTACCGACAGGCGTCGGCTACACCTTC.

This clonotype was observed at least ten times. The CDR3 reads CASSLIRKDNEQFF. The CDR3 DNA sequence: TGTGCCAGCAGTTTAATCCGAAAGGACAATGAGCAGTTCTTC. The V call is TRBV12-3 or TRBV12-4, the J call TRBJ2-1, with D unclear. The CDR3 runs to 14 residues. Trimming shortened V by 2 bases and J by 5 bases, and 10 bases separated the two germline ends.

This clonotype came up many times. The chain combines TRBV12-3 or TRBV12-4 with TRBJ1-1; D remains ambiguous. The CDR3 sequence is 13 residues long. V lost 5 bases and J lost 0, with 7 bases in between. In DNA, the CDR3 is TGTGCCAGCAGTACGAAGATGAACACTGAAGCTTTCTTT. The encoded protein is CASSTKMNTEAFF.